The 30 T cell receptor beta chains presented below share a single source sample, sequenced in a study of blood T cell repertoires in COVID-19. Clones were sequenced by immunoSEQ multiplex PCR, and TCRdb holds only the in-frame ones, with some missing. The table records about 120,000 clones, 72% of them present only once. The specimen sequenced was peripheral blood. The source is an older woman with acute or convalescent COVID-19.

The chain is built from TRBV7-2 and TRBJ2-1, with unresolved D. CDR1 SGHTA and CDR2 FQGNSA come from the germline V gene. The CDR3 covers 12 residues. The V end lost 3 bases, the J end lost 9 bases, and 9 bases lay between the germline ends. CDR3 DNA: TGTGCCAGCAGCTTGCCCGGCGGTGAGCAGTTCTTC. Protein: CASSLPGGEQFF.

The rearrangement links TRBV5-1 to TRBJ1-4; D is possibly TRBD1 (6 bases). The V gene lost 4 bases and the J gene lost 3 bases, with 10 bases spanning the gap. CDR3 length equals 14 residues. The V gene's germline CDR1 is SGHRS and CDR2 YFSETQ. CDR3 region: CASSAGAANEKLFF. CDR3 in DNA: TGCGCCAGCAGCGCGGGGGCGGCTAATGAAAAACTGTTTTTT.

This chain uses TRBV2 with TRBJ1-2, with D possibly being TRBD1 (5 bases). CDR1 is SNHLY, CDR2 FYNNEI, per germline. Trimming cost V 5 bases and J 0 bases, with 7 bases left between them. The CDR3 loop spans 13 amino acids. The CDR3 reads CASSQGSNYGYTF. The DNA for the CDR3 is TGTGCCAGCAGTCAGGGCTCTAACTATGGCTACACCTTC.

The chain uses TRBV6-6 and TRBJ1-4; D is uncertain. This CDR3 region has 15 residues. Germline V lookup: CDR1 MNHNY, CDR2 SVGAGI (reference sequence). Trimming pared 0 bases from V and 0 bases from J, leaving 5 bases between. CDR3 DNA sequence: TGTGCCAGCAGTTACTCGGCAGCAACTAATGAAAAACTGTTTTTT. Translation: CASSYSAATNEKLFF.

This sequence joins TRBV5-1 and TRBJ1-1; D gene unclear. CDR1 is SGHRS, CDR2 YFSETQ, per germline. The CDR3 is 13 residues long. Trimming pared 2 bases from V and 7 bases from J, leaving 12 bases between. The CDR3 protein is CASSLDGRGEAFF. The CDR3 DNA follows: TGCGCCAGCAGCTTAGATGGACGGGGTGAAGCTTTCTTT.

This chain links TRBV27 with TRBJ1-2, with 11 bases that match TRBD1. The germline gives CDR1 MNHEY, CDR2 SMNVEV (reference sequence). J lost 6 bases, V lost 3 bases, and 3 bases had no gene match. The CDR3 runs to 14 residues. The CDR3 DNA reads TGTGCCAGCAGTTTTGGGACAGGGGGTCATGGCTACACCTTC. Its protein is CASSFGTGGHGYTF.

A single count supports this clone. J is TRBJ2-6 and V is TRBV7-2; 9 nucleotides align to TRBD1. Per germline, CDR1 SGHTA and CDR2 FQGNSA. The length of the CDR3 is 19 residues. The J segment lost 0 bases and the V segment lost 3 bases, leaving 9 bases of the junction unmatched. Here the CDR3 reads CASSLRGGQGYSGANVLTF. The CDR3 nucleotides are TGTGCCAGCAGCTTGAGGGGTGGACAGGGGTACTCTGGGGCCAACGTCCTGACTTTC.

This clone was seen only once. V gene TRBV6-2 or TRBV6-3 combines with J gene TRBJ1-2; 8 nucleotides match TRBD1. The ends lost 5 bases at V and 0 bases at J; junction bases unmatched: 14. Germline loops: CDR1 MNHEY, CDR2 SVGEGT. This CDR3 contains 18 residues. The CDR3 sequence: CASSDTGGLRTSNYGYTF. The CDR3 DNA sequence: TGTGCCAGCAGTGATACAGGGGGATTACGAACCTCTAACTATGGCTACACCTTC.

The chain combines TRBV4-2 with TRBJ1-2; no reliable D call. This CDR3 is 12 amino acids long. The V and J ends lost 2 bases and 8 bases respectively, with 9 bases between them. Germline V gene data show CDR1 as LGHNA and CDR2 as YNFKEQ. The CDR3 DNA is TGTGCCAGCAGCCAACTATCTCGAGGCTACACCTTC. It is translated as CASSQLSRGYTF.

This clone was detected once. The chain carries TRBV19 and TRBJ2-2; 11 bases fit TRBD2. V lost 4 bases to trimming and J lost 9 bases; unmatched junction nucleotides: 7. Germline V gives CDR1 LNHDA, CDR2 SQIVND (reference sequence). CDR3 length: 15 residues. The CDR3 region has the DNA TGTGCCAGTAGTACCCTAGCGGGGGGAGGTAGGGAGCTGTTTTTT. It yields the protein CASSTLAGGGRELFF.

The chain links TRBV2 to TRBJ2-5, with D unresolved. The germline V and J ends were trimmed by 5 bases and 4 bases, with 8 bases remaining between them. In germline, CDR1 is SNHLY, CDR2 FYNNEI. The CDR3 extends over 12 amino acids. The CDR3 here is CASSRRGETQYF. CDR3 nucleotides: TGTGCCAGCAGTCGGCGCGGAGAGACCCAGTACTTC. Drawing the rest from reference TRBV2 and TRBJ2-5, the complete variable domain is EPEVTQTPSHQVTQMGQEVILRCVPISNHLYFYWYRQILGQKVEFLVSFYNNEISEKSEIFDDQFSVERPDGSNFTLKIRSTKLEDSAMYFCASSRRGETQYFGPGTRLLVL.

This clone was counted at least ten times. The CDR3 DNA is TGCGCCAGCAGCCAAATCTGGGACAGCTCCTACGAGCAGTACTTC. Translating gives CASSQIWDSSYEQYF. This chain connects TRBV4-3 to TRBJ2-7; 7 bases match TRBD1. The junction had 4 bases not matched to a gene; V was cut back by 2 bases and J by 0 bases. This CDR3 is 15 amino acids long. Germline loops: CDR1 LGHNA, CDR2 YSLEER.

V and J are TRBV28 and TRBJ2-2, with 7 bases aligning to TRBD2. V trimming: 4 bases; J trimming: 0 bases; junction bases outside the gene matches: 5. This CDR3 has 16 amino acids. Germline V gives CDR1 MDHEN, CDR2 SYDVKM. CDR3 in DNA: TGTGCCAGCAGTTGGGGGGGAAGACCGAACACCGGGGAGCTGTTTTTT. Its translation is CASSWGGRPNTGELFF.

The chain joins TRBV5-1 to TRBJ1-5; the match to TRBD1 covers 7 bases. The germline V gene encodes CDR1 SGHRS and CDR2 YFSETQ. This CDR3 spans 13 amino acids. Unmatched junction bases numbered 3, after V lost 0 bases and J lost 9 bases. The CDR3 reads CASSLEQGGPQHF. CDR3 bases: TGCGCCAGCAGCTTGGAGCAGGGGGGGCCCCAGCATTTT.

The gene calls are TRBV27 and TRBJ1-2, with 8 bases that match TRBD1. CDR1 is MNHEY, CDR2 SMNVEV, per germline (reference sequence). V lost 6 bases and J lost 7; bases outside the gene matches: 13. The CDR3 extends over 15 amino acids. The CDR3: CASSPGGQGAVGYTF. The CDR3 DNA sequence: TGTGCCAGCAGCCCAGGGGGGCAGGGGGCTGTTGGCTACACCTTC.

The chain uses TRBV7-2 and TRBJ2-3; D unresolved. The CDR3 consists of 12 residues. Germline V lookup: CDR1 SGHTA, CDR2 FQGNSA. The V gene lost 5 bases and the J gene lost 5 bases, with 8 bases spanning the gap. CDR3 residues: CASSKSLDTQYF. The DNA of the CDR3 is TGTGCCAGCAGCAAGAGCTTAGATACGCAGTATTTT.

This clone is a singleton in its sample. The V gene is TRBV29-1, the J gene TRBJ1-2, with a weak D call TRBD1 (6 bases). V gave up 7 bases and J gave up 6 bases, with 21 bases separating them. The germline gives CDR1 SQVTM, CDR2 ANQGSEA. The CDR3 is made up of 14 amino acids. CDR3 nucleotides: TGCAGCGGGGGGGCCGCAGGGGCGCCGGATGGCTACACCTTC. Translating it yields CSGGAAGAPDGYTF. The whole variable domain, filled in from reference TRBV29-1 and TRBJ1-2, reads SAVISQKPSRDICQRGTSLTIQCQVDSQVTMMFWYRQQPGQSLTLIATANQGSEATYESGFVIDKFPISRPNLTFSTLTVSNMSPEDSSIYLCSGGAAGAPDGYTFGSGTRLTVV.

This chain uses TRBV4-2 with TRBJ1-2; D may be TRBD1 (5 bases). CDR1 is LGHNA, CDR2 YNFKEQ, per germline. V lost 0 bases and J 8 bases, leaving 13 bases between the germline ends. The CDR3 runs to 14 residues. The CDR3, as DNA: TGTGCCAGCAGCCAAGATCGCTCAGGGAGGGGCTACACCTTC. Its protein product is CASSQDRSGRGYTF.

This clone was detected a few times. The J gene is TRBJ2-5, the V gene TRBV28; 8 bases are shared with TRBD2. CDR3 length equals 14 residues. Germline-derived CDR1 and CDR2 are MDHEN and SYDVKM. V lost 8 bases and J lost 5; bases outside the gene matches: 10. For the CDR3, the DNA is TGTGCCAGCCGATCTAGGGGCGGGGGGGAGACCCAGTACTTC. Its translation is CASRSRGGGETQYF.

V is TRBV4-1 and J is TRBJ1-2; D gene unclear. Germline assignment: CDR1 MGHRA and CDR2 YSYEKL. V lost 4 bases, J lost 1 base, and 10 bases lay in between. The CDR3 has 14 amino acids. CDR3 DNA: TGCGCCAGCAGCCCGCAACTCCATAACTATGGCTACACCTTC. Its translation is CASSPQLHNYGYTF.

This clone was found a few times. The chain employs TRBV10-3 and TRBJ2-7; no reliable D call. The CDR3 has 14 residues. The V end lost 4 bases, the J end lost 5 bases, and 15 bases lay between the germline ends. Germline values: CDR1 ENHRY, CDR2 SYGVKD. The CDR3: CAISGQAAANEQYF. CDR3 nucleotide sequence: TGTGCCATCAGTGGCCAGGCCGCCGCCAACGAGCAGTACTTC.

This clone has a handful of counts. The rearrangement links TRBV5-5 to TRBJ1-2; 8 bases match TRBD1. CDR1 is SGHKS and CDR2 is YYEKEE in the germline V gene (reference sequence). The CDR3 is made up of 17 amino acids. J was trimmed by 8 bases and V by 0 bases; bases with no gene match: 15. The CDR3 coding sequence is TGTGCCAGCAGCTTGGAGGGTCAGGGGGCCCGATCGGGAGGCTACACCTTC. It translates to CASSLEGQGARSGGYTF.

The V call is TRBV13, the J call TRBJ2-4, with a possible D match to TRBD1 (5 bases). CDR1 and CDR2 (germline): PRHDT, FYEKMQ (reference sequence). The CDR3 spans 15 residues. V lost 3 bases and J 0 bases, leaving 9 bases between the germline ends. CDR3 DNA sequence: TGTGCCAGCAGCTTTAACAGGCTAGCCAAAAACATTCAGTACTTC. This encodes CASSFNRLAKNIQYF.

This chain connects TRBV6-1 to TRBJ1-4; D might be TRBD1 (5 bases). The CDR3 is made up of 15 amino acids. Deletions cut 2 bases from V and 7 bases from J, with 14 bases between. The germline V gene encodes CDR1 MNHNS and CDR2 SASEGT. The CDR3 bases are TGTGCCAGCAGTGAACCCGGGACTCCCCCTGAAAAACTGTTTTTT. Protein: CASSEPGTPPEKLFF.

The chain recombines TRBV27 with TRBJ1-3; 7 positions match TRBD1. Trimming took 4 bases from V and 0 from J; bases not matched to a gene: 6. The CDR3 runs to 16 residues. Germline lookup yields CDR1 MNHEY and CDR2 SMNVEV (reference sequence). In nucleotides, the CDR3 is TGTGCCAGCAGTTCCAGGACAGGTCTCTCTGGAAACACCATATATTTT. It encodes CASSSRTGLSGNTIYF.

The V call is TRBV18, the J call TRBJ1-4; D possibly corresponds to TRBD1 (5 bases). The CDR3 is 17 residues long. Germline CDR1 is KGHSH and CDR2 is LQKENI. V shed 1 base and J shed 3 bases, with 15 bases lying between them. The CDR3 DNA is TGTGCCAGCTCACCACTCGAACAGGCTTCAGCTAATGAAAAACTGTTTTTT. This gives the protein CASSPLEQASANEKLFF. The full variable domain, its missing parts supplied by reference TRBV18 and TRBJ1-4, is NAGVMQNPRHLVRRRGQEARLRCSPMKGHSHVYWYRQLPEEGLKFMVYLQKENIIDESGMPKERFSAEFPKEGPSILRIQQVVRGDSAAYFCASSPLEQASANEKLFFGSGTQLSVL.

V gene TRBV12-5 combines with J gene TRBJ2-7; possibly TRBD2 for D (6 bases). V was clipped by 5 bases and J by 3 bases, with 20 bases between them. Germline loops: CDR1 LGHNT, CDR2 FRNRAP. The CDR3 is made up of 16 amino acids. CDR3 region: CASGPGDGRDYYEQYF. The DNA for the CDR3 is TGTGCTAGTGGTCCGGGGGATGGACGAGATTACTACGAGCAGTACTTC.

This clone was recorded once. The chain links TRBV9 to TRBJ1-3; D gene unclear. The length of the CDR3 is 15 residues. CDR1 and CDR2 (germline): SGDLS, YYNGEE. Trimming removed 0 bases at V and 4 bases at J, with 11 bases between. CDR3 in DNA: TGTGCCAGCAGCGTAGCGGGTCTGGCGGGAAACACCATATATTTT. Its translation is CASSVAGLAGNTIYF. Supplemented by reference TRBV9 and TRBJ1-3, the full variable domain reads DSGVTQTPKHLITATGQRVTLRCSPRSGDLSVYWYQQSLDQGLQFLIQYYNGEERAKGNILERFSAQQFPDLHSELNLSSLELGDSALYFCASSVAGLAGNTIYFGEGSWLTVV.

This sequence joins TRBV14 and TRBJ1-6; D may be TRBD1 (6 bases). Between the trimmed V and J ends, which lost 5 bases and 3 bases, there was a span of 8 bases. CDR1 is SGHDN, CDR2 FVKESK, per germline. CDR3 length: 14 residues. The CDR3 reads CASSNRVYNSPLHF. The CDR3, as DNA: TGTGCCAGCAGCAACAGGGTCTATAATTCACCCCTCCACTTT. The full variable domain, its missing parts supplied by reference TRBV14 and TRBJ1-6, is EAGVTQFPSHSVIEKGQTVTLRCDPISGHDNLYWYRRVMGKEIKFLLHFVKESKQDESGMPNNRFLAERTGGTYSTLKVQPAELEDSGVYFCASSNRVYNSPLHFGNGTRLTVT.

The CDR3 sequence is CASSPRSGGSSYNEQFF. The CDR3 bases are TGTGCCAGCAGCCCGAGGAGCGGGGGGAGCTCCTACAATGAGCAGTTCTTC. V usage is TRBV4-2 and J usage is TRBJ2-1; 9 bases line up with TRBD2. Germline V gene sequence: CDR1 LGHNA, CDR2 YNFKEQ. The CDR3 consists of 17 residues. V shed 4 bases, J shed 0 bases, and the junction held 7 bases outside the gene matches.